The rows below give T cell receptor beta chains drawn from one sample of a study of beta chain features in type 1 diabetes. Profiled with immunoSEQ multiplex PCR; TCRdb holds only in-frame clones, not every one. Seen here are 310,000 or so clones, roughly 9.6% observed once, and the top ten hold under 0.02%. Sequenced material: naive CD4+ T cells from blood. The receptors derive from a woman younger than 45 in good health. The CDR3 runs from the conserved cysteine through the conserved F or W. A D gene is named only where the DNA matches it firmly. A clone size is listed for some rows: how often the clone was seen (once, few, many), or a class if it is expanded.

D gene | clone size | J gene | V gene | CDR3 protein | CDR3 DNA
NA | once | TRBJ2-1 | TRBV7-2 | CASSLDPARRQFF | TGTGCCAGCAGCCTCGACCCGGCGAGGAGGCAGTTCTTC
TRBD2 | NA | TRBJ2-1 | TRBV18 | CASSPLTSGRNEQFF | TGTGCCAGCTCACCCCTTACTAGCGGCCGGAATGAGCAGTTCTTC
NA | NA | TRBJ2-4 | TRBV7-9 | CASSLGDTTTNIQYF | TGTGCCAGCAGCTTAGGGGACACGACGACAAACATTCAGTACTTC
TRBD2 | few | TRBJ2-2 | TRBV19 | CASRPSGITGELFF | TGTGCCAGTAGGCCTAGCGGGATCACCGGGGAGCTGTTTTTT
NA | few | TRBJ2-3 | TRBV27 | CASRSLDTQYF | TGTGCCAGCAGGAGTTTAGATACGCAGTATTTT
NA | NA | TRBJ1-2 | TRBV9 | CASSVGRGYGYTF | TGTGCCAGCAGCGTAGGTCGCGGCTATGGCTACACCTTC
TRBD2 | NA | TRBJ2-1 | TRBV9 | CASSPGTSGSNEQFF | TGTGCCAGCAGCCCAGGGACTAGCGGGAGCAATGAGCAGTTCTTC
NA | few | TRBJ2-1 | TRBV11-2 | CASSPPRRISSYNEQFF | TGTGCCAGCAGCCCTCCGCGGCGGATTAGCTCCTACAATGAGCAGTTCTTC
NA | few | TRBJ2-2 | TRBV2 | CASRQNTGELFF | TGTGCCAGCAGACAGAACACCGGGGAGCTGTTTTTT
NA | few | TRBJ2-7 | TRBV4-2 | CASSQDLRGDSYEQYF | TGTGCCAGCAGCCAAGATCTTCGCGGGGACTCCTACGAGCAGTACTTC
NA | NA | TRBJ2-5 | TRBV7-8 | CASSLNSGTQETQYF | TGTGCCAGCAGCTTAAATAGCGGTACCCAAGAGACCCAGTACTTC
NA | NA | TRBJ2-7 | TRBV9 | CASSPRTSSYEQYF | TGTGCCAGCAGCCCGAGGACAAGCTCCTACGAGCAGTACTTC
NA | few | TRBJ2-7 | TRBV7-2 | CASREVTGANSYEQYF | TGTGCCAGCAGGGAGGTCACGGGAGCCAATTCCTACGAGCAGTACTTC
NA | NA | TRBJ2-1 | TRBV28 | CASSPGDRDNEQFF | TGTGCCAGCAGTCCGGGAGACAGAGACAATGAGCAGTTCTTC
TRBD1 | few | TRBJ2-4 | TRBV9 | CASSPGQNIQYF | TGTGCCAGCAGCCCGGGACAGAACATTCAGTACTTC
TRBD1 | few | TRBJ2-6 | TRBV27 | CASNPWGQGAGANVLTF | TGTGCCAGCAATCCTTGGGGACAGGGGGCTGGGGCCAACGTCCTGACTTTC
TRBD2 | NA | TRBJ2-3 | TRBV30 | CAWSYGLAGGRDTQYF | TGTGCCTGGAGTTACGGACTAGCGGGAGGGAGAGATACGCAGTATTTT
NA | few | TRBJ1-1 | TRBV14 | CASSQVPGHTTEAFF | TGTGCCAGCAGCCAAGTTCCGGGACACACCACTGAAGCTTTCTTT